This T cell receptor (beta chain) was retrieved from a study of T cells expressing NK-cell markers. Study at large: The study sequenced eight donors, seven HCMV-seropositive and one seronegative.

TCRdb reprocessed the 5' RACE reads and reports one entry per CDR3 protein, with no DNA. Its clone listing holds some 410,000 distinct CDR3 sequences. The CDR3 covers 16 residues. The germline V gene encodes CDR1 SEHNR and CDR2 FQNEAQ (reference sequence). This chain connects TRBV7-9 to TRBJ2-1. Sequencing input: blood T cells: a sorted CD56 or NKG2C T cell subset, CD4+ or CD8+ T cells, or bulk PBMC T cells (not recorded which). The sequence derives from a woman aged 18-70 years in good health. CDR3 sequence reads: CASSLAAGGFYNEQFF. Full variable domain (outside the CDR3, taken from reference TRBV7-9 and TRBJ2-1): DTGVSQNPRHKITKRGQNVTFRCDPISEHNRLYWYRQTLGQGPEFLTYFQNEAQLEKSRLLSDRFSAERPKGSFSTLEIQRTEQGDSAMYLCASSLAAGGFYNEQFFGPGTRLTVL.